This T cell receptor beta chain was sequenced during a study of blood T cell repertoires in COVID-19. On the study more broadly: Acute-phase and convalescent COVID-19 samples originated in the United States, Italy and Spain. T cells, B-cell-depleted T cells, or PBMCs provided the cDNA or gDNA that served as material.

Per the original data handling: Amplification from reference gene primers served as the basis for estimated nucleated cell counts. Generated by immunoSEQ multiplex PCR, the TCRdb table keeps only in-frame clones and is missing some. Clone size and V and J calls were adopted from that table, with D and trimming inferred from the DNA. The table shows 75,000 to 90,000 clones, with more than 85% occurring only once. Sequences were obtained from peripheral blood. The receptor comes from an elderly man with active or convalescent COVID-19.

CDR3 nucleotide sequence: TGCAGCGCCAACTCCCTTGGCGGGGAGCTGTTTTTT. Translating gives CSANSLGGELFF. The rearrangement joins TRBV29-1 to TRBJ2-2, with D unclear. There are 12 residues in the CDR3. The germline V and J ends were trimmed by 7 bases and 7 bases, with 13 bases remaining between them. The germline gives CDR1 SQVTM, CDR2 ANQGSEA.